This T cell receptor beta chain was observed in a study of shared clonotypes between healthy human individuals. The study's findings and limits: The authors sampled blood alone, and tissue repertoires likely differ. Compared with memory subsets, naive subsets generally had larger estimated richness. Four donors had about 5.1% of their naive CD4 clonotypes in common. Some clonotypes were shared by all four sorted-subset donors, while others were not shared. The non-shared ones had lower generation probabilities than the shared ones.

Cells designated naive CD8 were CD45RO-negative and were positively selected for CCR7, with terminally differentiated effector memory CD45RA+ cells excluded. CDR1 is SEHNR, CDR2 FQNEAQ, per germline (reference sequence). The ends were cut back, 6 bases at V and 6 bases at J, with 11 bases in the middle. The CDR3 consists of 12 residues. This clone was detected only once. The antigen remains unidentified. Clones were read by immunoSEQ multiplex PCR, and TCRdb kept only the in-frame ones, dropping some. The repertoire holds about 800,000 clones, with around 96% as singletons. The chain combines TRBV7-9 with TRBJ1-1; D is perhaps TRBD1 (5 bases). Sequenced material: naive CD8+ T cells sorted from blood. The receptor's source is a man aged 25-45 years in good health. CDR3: CASSFGGPEAFF. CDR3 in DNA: TGTGCCAGCAGTTTTGGGGGTCCTGAAGCTTTCTTT.